The 9 T cell receptor beta chains presented below share a single source sample, sequenced in a study of T cell responses to AZD1222 COVID-19 vaccine. Only in-frame clones appear in the TCRdb table, and some are missing; sequencing was by immunoSEQ multiplex PCR. The top ten hold roughly 1.8% of the sample, which has about 100,000 clones, about 85% seen once. Specimen: peripheral blood, collected on day 0 of AZD1222 vaccination. These receptors all come from an adult in good health.

The chain uses TRBV19 and TRBJ2-5; no reliable D call. CDR3 length: 15 amino acids. Trimming stripped 1 base from V and 5 bases from J, with 14 bases between. Germline assignment: CDR1 LNHDA and CDR2 SQIVND (reference sequence). The CDR3 DNA follows: TGTGCCAGTAGTATAGGCCGGTTCGACATGGAGACCCAGTACTTC. Translated, it gives CASSIGRFDMETQYF. The variable domain in full, with the rest retrieved from reference TRBV19 and TRBJ2-5, is DGGITQSPKYLFRKEGQNVTLSCEQNLNHDAMYWYRQDPGQGLRLIYYSQIVNDFQKGDIAEGYSVSREKKESFPLTVTSAQKNPTAFYLCASSIGRFDMETQYFGPGTRLLVL.

The chain uses TRBV4-3 and TRBJ2-7, with 10 bases that match TRBD1. The germline CDR1 and CDR2 sequences are LGHNA and YSLEER. The CDR3 contains 15 residues. V was clipped by 3 bases and J by 4 bases; unmatched bases: 6. The CDR3 reads CASSHSGTGEYEQYF. The CDR3 DNA reads as TGCGCCAGCAGCCATTCCGGGACAGGGGAATACGAGCAGTACTTC.

This CDR3 reads CASSPGRETDTQYF. The CDR3, as DNA: TGTGCCAGCAGTCCGGGACGAGAGACAGATACGCAGTATTTT. V gene TRBV6-5 combines with J gene TRBJ2-3; perhaps D is TRBD1 or TRBD2 (5 bases each). Germline V gene data show CDR1 as MNHEY and CDR2 as SVGAGI. The V and J ends lost 5 bases and 3 bases respectively, with 12 bases between them. CDR3 size: 14 residues.

The V and J genes are TRBV29-1 and TRBJ1-2, with 8 bases fitting TRBD1. Trimming at V came to 0 bases and at J to 3 bases, leaving 3 bases not matched to a gene. There are 14 residues in the CDR3. CDR1 and CDR2 (germline): SQVTM, ANQGSEA. This CDR3 is CSVEDRGRDYGYTF. The CDR3 coding sequence is TGCAGCGTTGAAGACAGGGGGCGCGACTATGGCTACACCTTC.

The chain is built from TRBV9 and TRBJ2-2, with TRBD1 matching 10 bases. Germline V gives CDR1 SGDLS, CDR2 YYNGEE. V shed 2 bases, J shed 4 bases, and the junction held 5 bases outside the gene matches. This CDR3 has 16 amino acids. The CDR3 DNA follows: TGTGCCAGCAGCGTCAGAAGGGACAGGGGCACCGGGGAGCTGTTTTTT. As protein: CASSVRRDRGTGELFF.

This clone was seen a few times. The V and J genes are TRBV4-3 and TRBJ1-1; tentatively, D is TRBD1 (5 bases). Trimming removed 0 bases at V and 3 bases at J, with 11 bases between. CDR1 LGHNA and CDR2 YSLEER come from the germline V gene. CDR3 length: 15 amino acids. CDR3 DNA sequence: TGCGCCAGCAGCCAAGATCAAAAGGGACACACTGAAGCTTTCTTT. Its translation: CASSQDQKGHTEAFF.

The chain links TRBV19 to TRBJ1-1; D is unclear. CDR1 is LNHDA and CDR2 is SQIVND in the germline V gene (reference sequence). CDR3 length: 15 amino acids. Trimming took off 7 bases at V and 1 base at J, with 16 bases between the two ends. As DNA, the CDR3 is TGTGCCAGTATCGTCAGAGGGCGGGGGAACACTGAAGCTTTCTTT. It encodes CASIVRGRGNTEAFF.

The chain has TRBV30 and TRBJ2-1; tentative D call: TRBD2 (6 bases). Germline-derived CDR1 and CDR2 are GTSNPN and SVGIG (reference sequence). CDR3 size: 15 residues. The V gene lost 0 bases and the J gene lost 3 bases, with 12 bases spanning the gap. The CDR3 bases are TGTGCCTGGAGTGTACTTGAGACTAGCTACAATGAGCAGTTCTTC. This translates into CAWSVLETSYNEQFF.

The chain has TRBV4-1 and TRBJ1-4, with 8 bases aligning to TRBD1. After removal of 3 bases from V and 0 bases from J, the junction contained 6 bases not matched to a gene. Germline values: CDR1 MGHRA, CDR2 YSYEKL. CDR3 length equals 17 residues. The CDR3 nucleotides read TGCGCCAGCAGCCAGAGACAGGGGATGGCAACTAATGAAAAACTGTTTTTT. Its protein is CASSQRQGMATNEKLFF.